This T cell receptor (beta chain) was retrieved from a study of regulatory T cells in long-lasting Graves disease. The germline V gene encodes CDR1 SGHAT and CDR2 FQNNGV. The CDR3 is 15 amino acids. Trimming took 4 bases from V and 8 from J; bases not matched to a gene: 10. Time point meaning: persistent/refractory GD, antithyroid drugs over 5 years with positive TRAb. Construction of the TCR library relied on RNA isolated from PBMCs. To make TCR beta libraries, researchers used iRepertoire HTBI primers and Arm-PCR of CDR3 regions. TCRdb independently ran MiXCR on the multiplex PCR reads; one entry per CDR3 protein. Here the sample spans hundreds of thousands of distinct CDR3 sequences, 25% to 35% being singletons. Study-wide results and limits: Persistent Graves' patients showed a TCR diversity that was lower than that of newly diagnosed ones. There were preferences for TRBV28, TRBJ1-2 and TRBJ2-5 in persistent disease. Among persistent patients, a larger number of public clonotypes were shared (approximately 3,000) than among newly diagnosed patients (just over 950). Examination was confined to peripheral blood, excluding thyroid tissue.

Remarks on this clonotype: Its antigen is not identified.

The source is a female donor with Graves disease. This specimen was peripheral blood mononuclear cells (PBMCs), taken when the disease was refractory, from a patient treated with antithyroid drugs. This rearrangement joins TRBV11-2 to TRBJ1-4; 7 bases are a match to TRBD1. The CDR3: CASSSSTGYGEKLFF. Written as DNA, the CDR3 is TGTGCCAGCAGCTCGTCGACAGGGTATGGGGAAAAACTGTTTTTT.